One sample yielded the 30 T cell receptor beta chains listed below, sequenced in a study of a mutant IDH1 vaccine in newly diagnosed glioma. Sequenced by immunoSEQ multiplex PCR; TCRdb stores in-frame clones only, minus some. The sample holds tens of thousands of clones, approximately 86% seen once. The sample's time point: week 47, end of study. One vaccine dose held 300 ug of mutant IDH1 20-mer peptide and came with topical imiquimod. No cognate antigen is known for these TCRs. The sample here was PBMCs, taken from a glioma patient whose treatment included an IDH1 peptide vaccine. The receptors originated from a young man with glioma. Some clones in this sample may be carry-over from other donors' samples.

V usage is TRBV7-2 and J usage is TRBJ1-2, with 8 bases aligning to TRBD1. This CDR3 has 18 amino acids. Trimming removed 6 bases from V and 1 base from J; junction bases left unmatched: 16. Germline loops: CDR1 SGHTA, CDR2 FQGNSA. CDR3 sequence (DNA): TGTGCCAGCAGTCCACTAGGACAGGGTGGTATCGGTAACTATGGCTACACCTTC. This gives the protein CASSPLGQGGIGNYGYTF.

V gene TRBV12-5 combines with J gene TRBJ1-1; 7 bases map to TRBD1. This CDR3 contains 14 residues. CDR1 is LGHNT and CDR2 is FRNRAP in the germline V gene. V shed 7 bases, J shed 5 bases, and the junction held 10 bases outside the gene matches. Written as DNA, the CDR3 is TGTGCTAGTGCCCCTACAGGGGTGTGGACTGAAGCTTTCTTT. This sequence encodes CASAPTGVWTEAFF.

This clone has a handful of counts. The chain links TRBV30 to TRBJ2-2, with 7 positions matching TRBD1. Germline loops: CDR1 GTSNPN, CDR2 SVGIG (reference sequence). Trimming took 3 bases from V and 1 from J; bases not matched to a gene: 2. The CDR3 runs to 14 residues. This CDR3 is CAWRTGWNTGELFF. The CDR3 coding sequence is TGTGCCTGGAGGACAGGGTGGAACACCGGGGAGCTGTTTTTT.

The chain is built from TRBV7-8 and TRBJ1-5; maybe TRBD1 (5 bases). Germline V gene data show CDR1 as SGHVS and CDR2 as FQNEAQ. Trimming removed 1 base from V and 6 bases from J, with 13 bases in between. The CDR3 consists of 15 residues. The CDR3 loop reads CASSLEGILGQPQHF. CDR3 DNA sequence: TGTGCCAGCAGCTTAGAGGGGATTTTAGGTCAGCCCCAGCATTTT.

CDR3 in DNA: TGTGCCAGTAGTCCGGGACAGGGAGGGACTAATGAAAAACTGTTTTTT. Its translation is CASSPGQGGTNEKLFF. V usage is TRBV19 and J usage is TRBJ1-4, with 9 bases lining up with TRBD1. The junction had 6 bases not matched to a gene; V was cut back by 5 bases and J by 2 bases. Germline CDR1 and CDR2: LNHDA and SQIVND (reference sequence). This CDR3 has 16 amino acids.

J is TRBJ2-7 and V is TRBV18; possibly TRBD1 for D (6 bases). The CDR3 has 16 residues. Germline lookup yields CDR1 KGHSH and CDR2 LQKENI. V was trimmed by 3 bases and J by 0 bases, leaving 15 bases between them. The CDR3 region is CASSPRTAASSYEQYF. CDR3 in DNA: TGTGCCAGCTCACCGAGGACAGCCGCGAGCTCCTACGAGCAGTACTTC.

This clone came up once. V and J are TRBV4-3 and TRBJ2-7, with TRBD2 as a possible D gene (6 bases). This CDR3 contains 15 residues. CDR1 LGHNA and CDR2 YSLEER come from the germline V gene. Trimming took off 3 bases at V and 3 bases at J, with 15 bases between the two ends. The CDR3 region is CASSQDRDWLYEQYF. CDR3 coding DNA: TGCGCCAGCAGCCAGGACCGGGACTGGCTCTACGAGCAGTACTTC.

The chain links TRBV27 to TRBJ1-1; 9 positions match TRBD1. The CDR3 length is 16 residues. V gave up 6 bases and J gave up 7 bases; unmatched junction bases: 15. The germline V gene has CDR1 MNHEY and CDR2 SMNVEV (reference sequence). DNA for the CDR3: TGTGCCAGCAGCCCCTCTGGGACAGGGTTATCTGTTGAAGCTTTCTTT. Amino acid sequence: CASSPSGTGLSVEAFF.

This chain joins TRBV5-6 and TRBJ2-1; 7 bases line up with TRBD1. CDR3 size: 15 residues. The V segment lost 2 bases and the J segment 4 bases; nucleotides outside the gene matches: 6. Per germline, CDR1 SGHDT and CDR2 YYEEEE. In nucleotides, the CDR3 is TGTGCCAGCAGCTTACCGGGACAGATATACAATGAGCAGTTCTTC. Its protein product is CASSLPGQIYNEQFF.

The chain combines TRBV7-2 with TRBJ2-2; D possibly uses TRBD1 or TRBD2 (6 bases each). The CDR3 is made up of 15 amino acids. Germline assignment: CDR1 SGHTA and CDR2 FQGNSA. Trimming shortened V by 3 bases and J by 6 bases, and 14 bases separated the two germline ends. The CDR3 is CASSLVLGGAGELFF. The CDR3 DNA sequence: TGTGCCAGCAGCTTGGTCTTGGGGGGCGCCGGGGAGCTGTTTTTT.

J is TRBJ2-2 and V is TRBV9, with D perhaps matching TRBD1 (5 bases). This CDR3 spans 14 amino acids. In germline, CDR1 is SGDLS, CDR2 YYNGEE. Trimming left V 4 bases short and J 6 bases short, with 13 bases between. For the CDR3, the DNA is TGTGCCAGCAGCCCCTCGACAGCCCCCGGGGAGCTGTTTTTT. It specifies CASSPSTAPGELFF.

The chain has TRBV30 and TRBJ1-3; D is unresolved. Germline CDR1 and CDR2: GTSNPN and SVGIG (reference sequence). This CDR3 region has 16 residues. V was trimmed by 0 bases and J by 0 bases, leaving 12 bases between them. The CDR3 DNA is TGTGCCTGGAGTGTGGGGTGGGGAAGCTCTGGAAACACCATATATTTT. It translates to CAWSVGWGSSGNTIYF.

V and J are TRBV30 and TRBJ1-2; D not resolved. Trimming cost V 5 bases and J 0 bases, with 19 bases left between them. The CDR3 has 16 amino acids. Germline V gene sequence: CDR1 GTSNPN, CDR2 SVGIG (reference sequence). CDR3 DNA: TGTGCCTGGTACCGGAGACGCAGAGGAACTAACTATGGCTACACCTTC. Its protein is CAWYRRRRGTNYGYTF. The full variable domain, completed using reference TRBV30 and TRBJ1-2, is SQTIHQWPATLVQPVGSPLSLECTVEGTSNPNLYWYRQAAGRGLQLLFYSVGIGQISSEVPQNLSASRPQDRQFILSSKKLLLSDSGFYLCAWYRRRRGTNYGYTFGSGTRLTVV.

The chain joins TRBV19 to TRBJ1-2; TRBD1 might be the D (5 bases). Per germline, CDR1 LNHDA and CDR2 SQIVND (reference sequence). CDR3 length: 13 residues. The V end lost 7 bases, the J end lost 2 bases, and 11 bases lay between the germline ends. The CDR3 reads CASKRRTNYGYTF. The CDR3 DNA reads TGTGCCAGTAAGAGACGGACAAACTATGGCTACACCTTC.

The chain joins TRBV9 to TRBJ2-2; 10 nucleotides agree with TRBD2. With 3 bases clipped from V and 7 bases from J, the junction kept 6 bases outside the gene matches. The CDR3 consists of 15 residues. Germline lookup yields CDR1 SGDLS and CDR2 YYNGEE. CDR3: CASSALAGRGGELFF. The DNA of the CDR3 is TGTGCCAGCAGCGCACTAGCGGGGCGGGGCGGGGAGCTGTTTTTT.

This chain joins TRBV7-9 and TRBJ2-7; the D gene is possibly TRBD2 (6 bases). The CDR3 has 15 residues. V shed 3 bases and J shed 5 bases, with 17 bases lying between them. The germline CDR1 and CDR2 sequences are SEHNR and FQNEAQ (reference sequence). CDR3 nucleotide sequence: TGTGCCAGCAGCTTTAAAACGGGAGTGATCCACGAGCAGTACTTC. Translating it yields CASSFKTGVIHEQYF. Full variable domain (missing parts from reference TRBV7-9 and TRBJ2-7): DTGVSQNPRHKITKRGQNVTFRCDPISEHNRLYWYRQTLGQGPEFLTYFQNEAQLEKSRLLSDRFSAERPKGSFSTLEIQRTEQGDSAMYLCASSFKTGVIHEQYFGPGTRLTVT.

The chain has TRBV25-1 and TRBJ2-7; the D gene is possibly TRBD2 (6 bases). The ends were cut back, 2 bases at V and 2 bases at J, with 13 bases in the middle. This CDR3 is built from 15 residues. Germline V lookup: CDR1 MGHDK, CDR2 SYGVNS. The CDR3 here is CASSETGTVTYEQYF. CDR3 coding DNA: TGTGCCAGCAGTGAAACGGGGACTGTGACCTACGAGCAGTACTTC.

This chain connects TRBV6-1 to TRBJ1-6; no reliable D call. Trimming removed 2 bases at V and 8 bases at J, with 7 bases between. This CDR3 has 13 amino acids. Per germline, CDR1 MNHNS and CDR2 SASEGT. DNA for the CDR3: TGTGCCAGCAGTGAAACGAACGATTCACCCCTCCACTTT. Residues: CASSETNDSPLHF.

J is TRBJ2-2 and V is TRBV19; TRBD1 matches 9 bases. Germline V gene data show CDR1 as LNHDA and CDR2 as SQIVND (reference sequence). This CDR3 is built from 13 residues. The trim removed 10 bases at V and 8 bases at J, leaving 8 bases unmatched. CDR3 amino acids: CATIRDRDGELFF. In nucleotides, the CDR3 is TGTGCCACGATCCGGGACAGGGATGGGGAGCTGTTTTTT.

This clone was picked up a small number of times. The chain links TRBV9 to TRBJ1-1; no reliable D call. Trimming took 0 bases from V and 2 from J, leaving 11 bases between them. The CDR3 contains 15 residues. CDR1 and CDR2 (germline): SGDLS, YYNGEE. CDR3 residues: CASSVVTMGNTEAFF. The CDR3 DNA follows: TGTGCCAGCAGCGTAGTAACGATGGGAAACACTGAAGCTTTCTTT.

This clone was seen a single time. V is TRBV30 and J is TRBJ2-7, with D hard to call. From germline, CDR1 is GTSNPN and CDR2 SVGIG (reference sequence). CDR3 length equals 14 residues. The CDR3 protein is CVGLWGPRNYEQYF. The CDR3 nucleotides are TGTGTAGGTTTGTGGGGTCCTAGAAACTACGAGCAGTACTTC.

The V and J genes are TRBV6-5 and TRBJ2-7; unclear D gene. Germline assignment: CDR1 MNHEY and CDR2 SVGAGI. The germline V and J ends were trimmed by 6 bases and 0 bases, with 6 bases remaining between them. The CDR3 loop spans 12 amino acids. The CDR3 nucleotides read TGTGCCAGCAGGGACGACTCCTACGAGCAGTACTTC. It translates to CASRDDSYEQYF.

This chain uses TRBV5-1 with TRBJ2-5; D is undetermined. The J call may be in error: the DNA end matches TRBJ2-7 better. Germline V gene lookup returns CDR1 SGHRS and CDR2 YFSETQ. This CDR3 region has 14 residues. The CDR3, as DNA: TGCGCCAGCAGCTTGGCCCAGTCCACCTACGAGCAGTACTTC. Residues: CASSLAQSTYEQYF.

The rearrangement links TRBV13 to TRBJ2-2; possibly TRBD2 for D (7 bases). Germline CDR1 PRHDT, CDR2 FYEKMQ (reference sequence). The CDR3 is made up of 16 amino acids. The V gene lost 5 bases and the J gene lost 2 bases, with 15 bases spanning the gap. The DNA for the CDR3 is TGTGCCAGCAGCCCCGGGGGGCAGCTTAACACCGGGGAGCTGTTTTTT. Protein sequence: CASSPGGQLNTGELFF.

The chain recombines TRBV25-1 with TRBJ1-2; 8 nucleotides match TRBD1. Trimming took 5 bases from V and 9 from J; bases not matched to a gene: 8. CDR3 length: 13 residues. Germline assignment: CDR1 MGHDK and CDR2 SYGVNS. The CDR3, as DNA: TGTGCCAGCAGTCCACGACAGGGGCGCCGCTACACCTTC. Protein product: CASSPRQGRRYTF.

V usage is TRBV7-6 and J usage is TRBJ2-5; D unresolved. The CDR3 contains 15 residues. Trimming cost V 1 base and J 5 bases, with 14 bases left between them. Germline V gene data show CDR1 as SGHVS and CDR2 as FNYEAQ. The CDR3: CASSLDLHSMETQYF. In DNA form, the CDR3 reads TGTGCCAGCAGCTTAGATCTCCACAGTATGGAGACCCAGTACTTC.

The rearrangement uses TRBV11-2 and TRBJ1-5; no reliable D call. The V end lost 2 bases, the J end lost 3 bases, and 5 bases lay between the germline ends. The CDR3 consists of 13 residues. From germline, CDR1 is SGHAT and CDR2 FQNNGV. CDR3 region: CASSLSSNQPQHF. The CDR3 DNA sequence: TGTGCCAGCAGCTTATCGTCCAATCAGCCCCAGCATTTT.

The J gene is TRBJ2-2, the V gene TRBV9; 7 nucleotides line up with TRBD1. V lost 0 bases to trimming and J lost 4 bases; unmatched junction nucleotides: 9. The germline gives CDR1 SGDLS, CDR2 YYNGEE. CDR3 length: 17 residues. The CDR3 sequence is CASSVVRGQKGTGELFF. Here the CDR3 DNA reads TGTGCCAGCAGCGTAGTAAGGGGGCAGAAGGGCACCGGGGAGCTGTTTTTT.

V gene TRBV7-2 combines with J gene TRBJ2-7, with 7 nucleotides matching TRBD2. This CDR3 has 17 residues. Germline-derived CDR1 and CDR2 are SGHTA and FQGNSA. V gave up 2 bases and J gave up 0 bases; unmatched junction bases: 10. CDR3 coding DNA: TGTGCCAGCAGCTTAAGTGGCGGGGGACTACGCTCCTACGAGCAGTACTTC. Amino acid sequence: CASSLSGGGLRSYEQYF.

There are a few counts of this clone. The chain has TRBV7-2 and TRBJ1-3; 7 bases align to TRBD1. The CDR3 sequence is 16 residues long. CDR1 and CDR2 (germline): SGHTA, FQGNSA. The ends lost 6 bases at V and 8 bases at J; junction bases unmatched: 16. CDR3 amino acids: CASRLSRDRDRDTIYF. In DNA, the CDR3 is TGTGCCAGCAGGTTAAGCCGCGACAGGGATCGGGACACCATATATTTT.